This T cell receptor (beta chain) was identified in a study of early T cells in non-severe SARS-CoV-2 infection (dated by TCRdb to the early 2020s). The study in broad terms: Because TCR sequencing relied on bulk RNA taken from unsorted whole blood, pairing of alpha and beta chains was not possible.

This clonotype was found many times. It has no known antigen specificity. No base qualities exist here, and no much larger clone lies one base off it. Broad study findings and their caveats: VDJdb matching was skewed toward anti-spike CD8 responses and likely underestimated virus-specific expansions by missing private and CD4 specificities.

A case-control design nested within a healthcare worker cohort in London, UK, was used, with weekly nasopharyngeal swab PCR tests and blood sampling performed. Healthcare workers were recruited between 23 and 31 March 2020, during the week of the UK lockdown, and were followed weekly for up to roughly 16 weeks. Library method: 5' RACE. The sequencing machine was a NextSeq 500. Unique molecular identifiers were attached to individual cDNA molecules in the TCR library protocol so that sequencing error and PCR bias could be corrected. Sequencing covered both TCR alpha and beta chains, and within each sample the abundances of alpha and beta sequences were tightly co-correlated. The authors' pipeline ran thus. Decombinator V4 was used to annotate the V gene, J gene and CDR3 of the TCR sequences. TCRs were defined as expanded if a significant change between any two time points was detected under a Poisson model with p below 0.0001. Abundances of TCRs were expressed as counts per million after normalisation to the total number of TCRs sequenced in each sample. MAIT TCRs were defined by TRAV1-2 paired with TRAJ12, TRAJ20 or TRAJ33, and iNKT TCRs by TRAV10 paired with TRAJ18. A search of VDJdb, accessed on 1 November 2021, was run for TCRs annotated to CMV, EBV and SARS-CoV-2, with TCRs annotated for multiple antigens excluded. The public reads were reanalyzed by TCRdb: fastp trimming at Q25, MiXCR alignment, in-frame beta chains only. Every CDR3 protein is listed once, alongside the most common genes and DNA of its rows. TCRdb, not the original authors, processed these V and J calls. Present in this sample are about 35,000 distinct CDR3 sequences, roughly 5.4% of which were seen just once. The top ten hold 5.5% to 7% of the sample.

The CDR3 spans 15 residues, from the cysteine through the phenylalanine. The read is trimmed to its CDR3 DNA, 45 bases read in frame from base 1. CDR1 is given as MNHEY and CDR2 as SMNVEV, both from the germline V gene (reference sequence). Germline trimming: 6 bases from V, 5 bases from J; junction bases outside gene matches: 12. This TCR derives from an adult who was a healthcare worker with PCR-confirmed SARS-CoV-2 infection or an uninfected control (not recorded which). The chain is made from TRBV27 and TRBJ1-1, with TRBD1 matching 7 junction bases. Specimen: whole blood, collected at baseline. The bases read TGTGCCAGCAGAGACAGGGTCACCACGGGAACTGAAGCTTTCTTT. Its coded protein is CASRDRVTTGTEAFF.